This T cell receptor (beta chain) was obtained from a study of T cell repertoires in aging, cancer and after chemotherapy. Turning to the study itself: Over several months to years, re-sampled healthy donor repertoires clearly shared clones. The study's findings and limits: Immunological memory after chemotherapy cannot be judged from the repertoire data. Untreated cancer patients had significantly lower blood TCR diversity than age-matched healthy donors.

This CDR3 has 16 amino acids. Trimming removed 4 bases from V and 2 bases from J; junction bases left unmatched: 9. In regard to this clonotype: Its target is not known.

A mixed TRB-A/B primer pool amplified rearranged TRB by multiplex touch-down PCR. TCRdb independently ran MiXCR on the multiplex PCR reads; one entry per CDR3 protein. The sample contains about 11,000 distinct CDR3 sequences, 32% of which appear only once. TCR beta rearrangements were amplified from peripheral blood genomic DNA. The chain combines TRBV12-3 or TRBV12-4 with TRBJ2-7, with TRBD2 identical over 9 bases. The TCR comes from a human donor in good health. The sample was blood. CDR3 sequence: CASSSRGAGGAYEQYF. For the CDR3, the DNA is TGTGCCAGCAGTTCCCGAGGGGCGGGGGGGGCCTACGAGCAGTACTTC.